This TCR beta chain emerged from a study of T cell repertoires in cytomegalovirus infection. Study details: Recently described HLA-C-restricted plus well-studied HLA-B-restricted CMV epitopes were used.

TCRdb used MiXCR to reprocess the reads, holding one entry per CDR3 protein. This table has approximately 280,000 distinct CDR3 sequences, 22% appearing once. CDR1 is MNHNS, CDR2 SASEGT, per germline. The CDR3 is 14 residues long. Trimming removed 7 bases from V and 3 bases from J, with 13 bases in between. As concerns this clonotype: Antigen unknown.

The material was cultured PBMCs, obtained from culture after CMV antigen stimulation. V and J are TRBV6-1 and TRBJ2-1; possibly TRBD2 for D (6 bases). The source of this sequence is a human donor in good health (CMV status not recorded). Some clones in this sample may be carry-over from other donors' samples. The CDR3 DNA reads as TGTGCCAGCACTCCCGGGAGTATCTACAATGAGCAGTTCTTC. It yields the protein CASTPGSIYNEQFF.